Listed below are T cell receptor beta chains from one sample, sequenced in a study of cytomegalovirus exposure and HLA in healthy donors. TCRdb's copy holds only in-frame clones and misses some; the assay was immunoSEQ multiplex PCR. The table shows about 52,000 clones, with over 70% occurring only once. The sequenced sample was PBMCs. The receptor source for this set is a man younger than 35 in good health and CMV-seronegative. Both conserved end residues are part of each CDR3. The D gene is left open where the match is weak. Clone size is stated in some rows and not others, as once, few, many or a class when expanded.

>TRBD2|TRBJ2-1|-|TRBV5-1
TGCGCCAGCAGCCCGGAGATAGCGGGAGACAATGAGCAGTTCTTC
CASSPEIAGDNEQFF
>TRBD1|TRBJ2-1|few|TRBV10-3
TGTGCCATCACCTCGGGACAGTTAAACAATGAGCAGTTCTTC
CAITSGQLNNEQFF
>TRBD1|TRBJ1-2|-|TRBV6-5
TGTGCCAGCAGACTACACGGGACAGGGGAATATGGCTACACCTTC
CASRLHGTGEYGYTF
>-|TRBJ1-1|-|TRBV6-1
TGTGCCAGCAGTGAACGACAATTGACTGAAGCTTTCTTT
CASSERQLTEAFF
>-|TRBJ1-1|-|TRBV2
TGTGCCACCGCGGACAGCCTTAACACTGAAGCTTTCTTT
CATADSLNTEAFF
>TRBD2|TRBJ2-1|few|TRBV2
TGTGCCAGCAGTCCTTCGGTGAGACTAGCGGGAGTTGGTTCGGGGAATGAGCAGTTCTTC
CASSPSVRLAGVGSGNEQFF
>TRBD2|TRBJ2-1|-|TRBV7-9
TGTGCCAGCAGCATCGGACTAGCGGACTACAATGAGCAGTTCTTC
CASSIGLADYNEQFF
>TRBD1|TRBJ1-2|once|TRBV28
TGTGCCAGCAGCCTTACAGGGGGTAATAATAAACATGGCTACACCTTC
CASSLTGGNNKHGYTF
>-|TRBJ1-4|-|TRBV15
TGTGCCACCAGCAGGGGAGGTGAAAAACTGTTTTTT
CATSRGGEKLFF
>-|TRBJ2-1|-|TRBV6-5
TGTGCCAGCAGAGCCCCTCCAAATGAGCAGTTCTTC
CASRAPPNEQFF
>-|TRBJ1-5|few|TRBV6-5
TGTGCCAGCAGTTACGACAGGAATAGCAATCAGCCCCAGCATTTT
CASSYDRNSNQPQHF
>-|TRBJ2-2|-|TRBV11-3
TGTGCCAGCAGCCCTCACTCGGTGGGCGAGTTGTTTTTT
CASSPHSVGELFF
>-|TRBJ1-4|-|TRBV6-5
TGTGCCAGCAGTCGATCGGGGGGAACTAATGAAAAACTGTTTTTT
CASSRSGGTNEKLFF
>-|TRBJ1-1|-|TRBV5-4
TGTGCCAGCAGCTTCCCTAACACTGAAGCTTTCTTT
CASSFPNTEAFF
>TRBD1|TRBJ2-1|-|TRBV19
TGTGCCAGTAGTGCCTTCACGACAGGGGAGCAGTTCTTC
CASSAFTTGEQFF
>TRBD2|TRBJ2-2|-|TRBV4-3
TGCGCCAGCAGTTTCATGACTAGCGGCACCGGGGAGCTGTTTTTT
CASSFMTSGTGELFF
>-|TRBJ1-1|-|TRBV5-1
TGCGCCAGCAGCTTGGACCTGGCACTAACTGAAGCTTTCTTT
CASSLDLALTEAFF
>TRBD1|TRBJ1-4|-|TRBV28
TGTGCCAGCCAGACAGGGGGCAATGAAAAACTGTTTTTT
CASQTGGNEKLFF
>TRBD1|TRBJ2-7|-|TRBV29-1
TGCAGCGTTGCAGGGGGTCACGAGCAGTACTTC
CSVAGGHEQYF
>-|TRBJ2-5|-|TRBV7-9
TGTGCCAGCAGCTTGTTTGAGGGAGAGACCCAGTACTTC
CASSLFEGETQYF
>-|TRBJ2-7|-|TRBV5-6
TGTGCCAGCAGCTCCCGGGGTGGCCTAGCAGCCTACGAGCAGTACTTC
CASSSRGGLAAYEQYF
>TRBD1|TRBJ1-5|once|TRBV7-6
TGTGCCAGCAGCTTTGGGGACAGGGATCAGCCCCAGCATTTT
CASSFGDRDQPQHF
>-|TRBJ1-5|-|TRBV28
TGTGCCAGCAGTGTTCAGGGATATAGCAATCAGCCCCAGCATTTT
CASSVQGYSNQPQHF
>TRBD2|TRBJ2-1|-|TRBV28
TGTGCCAGCAGCACTAGCGGGAGGCCATACAATGAGCAGTTCTTC
CASSTSGRPYNEQFF
>-|TRBJ1-4|-|TRBV30
TGTGCCTGGAGTGTACAGGGTGGAGAAAAACTGTTTTTT
CAWSVQGGEKLFF
>TRBD2|TRBJ2-7|-|TRBV4-1
TGCGCCAGCAGCCAAGACGGAGCGGGAGACGACGAGCAGTACTTC
CASSQDGAGDDEQYF